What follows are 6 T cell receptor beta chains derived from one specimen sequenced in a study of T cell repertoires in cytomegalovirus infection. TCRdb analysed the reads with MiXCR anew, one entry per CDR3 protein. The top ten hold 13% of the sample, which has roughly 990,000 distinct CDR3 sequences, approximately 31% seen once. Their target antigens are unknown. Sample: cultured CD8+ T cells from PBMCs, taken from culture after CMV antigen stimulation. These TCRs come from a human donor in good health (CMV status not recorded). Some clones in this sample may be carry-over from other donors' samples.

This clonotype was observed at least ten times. The DNA for the CDR3 is TGTGCCAGCAGCTTGGACGTCTCCTACAATGAGCAGTTCTTC. Amino acids: CASSLDVSYNEQFF. The V gene is TRBV5-5, the J gene TRBJ2-1, with D unclear. The V and J ends lost 0 bases and 0 bases respectively, with 4 bases between them. The CDR3 loop spans 14 amino acids. Germline V gene lookup returns CDR1 SGHKS and CDR2 YYEKEE (reference sequence).

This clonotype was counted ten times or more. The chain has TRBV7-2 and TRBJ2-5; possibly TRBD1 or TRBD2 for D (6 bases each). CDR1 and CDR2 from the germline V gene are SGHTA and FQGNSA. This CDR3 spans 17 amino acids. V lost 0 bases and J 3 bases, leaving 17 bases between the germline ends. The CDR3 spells CASSLAGGAKLEETQYF. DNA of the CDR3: TGTGCCAGCAGCTTAGCCGGGGGCGCGAAGTTGGAAGAGACCCAGTACTTC.

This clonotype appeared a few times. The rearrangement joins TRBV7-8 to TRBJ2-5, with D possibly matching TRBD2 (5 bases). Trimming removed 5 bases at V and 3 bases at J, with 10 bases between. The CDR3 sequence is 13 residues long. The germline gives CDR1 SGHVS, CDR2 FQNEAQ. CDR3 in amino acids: CASSPQEEETQYF. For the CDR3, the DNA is TGTGCCAGCAGCCCCCAGGAGGAAGAGACCCAGTACTTC.

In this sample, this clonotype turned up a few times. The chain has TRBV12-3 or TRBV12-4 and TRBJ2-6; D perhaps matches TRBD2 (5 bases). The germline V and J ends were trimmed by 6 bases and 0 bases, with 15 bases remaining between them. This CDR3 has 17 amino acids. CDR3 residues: CASRSRGQSSGANVLTF. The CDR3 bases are TGTGCCAGCAGGTCCCGAGGGCAGAGCTCTGGGGCCAACGTCCTGACTTTC.

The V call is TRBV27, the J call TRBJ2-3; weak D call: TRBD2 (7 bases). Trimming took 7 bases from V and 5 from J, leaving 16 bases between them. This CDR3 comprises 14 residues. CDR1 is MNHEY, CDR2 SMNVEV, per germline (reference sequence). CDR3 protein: CASTKGGVVDTQYF. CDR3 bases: TGTGCCAGCACCAAGGGGGGGGTGGTAGATACGCAGTATTTT.

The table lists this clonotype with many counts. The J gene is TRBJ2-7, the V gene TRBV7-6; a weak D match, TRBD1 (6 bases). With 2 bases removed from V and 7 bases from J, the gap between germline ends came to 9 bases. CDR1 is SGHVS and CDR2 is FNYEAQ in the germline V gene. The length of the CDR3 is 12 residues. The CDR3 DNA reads TGTGCCAGCAGCTTAACAGGGTGGGAGCAGTACTTC. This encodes CASSLTGWEQYF.